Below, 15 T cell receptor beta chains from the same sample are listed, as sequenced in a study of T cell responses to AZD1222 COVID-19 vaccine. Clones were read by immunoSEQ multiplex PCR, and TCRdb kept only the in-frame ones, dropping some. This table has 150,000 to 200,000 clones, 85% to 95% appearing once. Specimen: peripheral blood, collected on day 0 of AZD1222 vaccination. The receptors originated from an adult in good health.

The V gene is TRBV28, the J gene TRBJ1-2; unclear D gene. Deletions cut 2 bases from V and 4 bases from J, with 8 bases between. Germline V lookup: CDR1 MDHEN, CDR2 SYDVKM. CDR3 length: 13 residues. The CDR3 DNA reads TGTGCCAGCAGTTTAGACGGGAGCTATGGCTACACCTTC. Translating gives CASSLDGSYGYTF.

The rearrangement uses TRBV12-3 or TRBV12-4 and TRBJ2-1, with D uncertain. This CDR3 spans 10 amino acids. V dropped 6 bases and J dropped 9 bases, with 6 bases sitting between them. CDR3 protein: CASSQTEQFF. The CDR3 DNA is TGTGCCAGCAGCCAAACTGAGCAGTTCTTC.

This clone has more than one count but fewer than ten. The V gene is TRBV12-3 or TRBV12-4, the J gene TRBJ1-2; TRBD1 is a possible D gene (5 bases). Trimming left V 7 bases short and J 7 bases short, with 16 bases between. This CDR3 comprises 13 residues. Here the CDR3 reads CASKPLGTSGYTF. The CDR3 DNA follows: TGTGCCAGCAAACCCCTCGGGACTTCTGGCTACACCTTC.

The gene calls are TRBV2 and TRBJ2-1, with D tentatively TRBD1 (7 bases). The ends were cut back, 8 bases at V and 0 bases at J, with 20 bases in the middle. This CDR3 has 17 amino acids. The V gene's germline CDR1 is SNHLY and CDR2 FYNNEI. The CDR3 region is CASGGKGQQSSYNEQFF. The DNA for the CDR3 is TGTGCCAGCGGGGGGAAGGGACAGCAAAGCTCCTACAATGAGCAGTTCTTC.

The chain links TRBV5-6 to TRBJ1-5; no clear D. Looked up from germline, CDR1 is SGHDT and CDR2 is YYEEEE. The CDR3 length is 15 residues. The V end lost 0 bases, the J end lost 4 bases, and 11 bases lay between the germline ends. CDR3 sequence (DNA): TGTGCCAGCAGCTTGGGCCGACTGTTGAATCAGCCCCAGCATTTT. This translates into CASSLGRLLNQPQHF.

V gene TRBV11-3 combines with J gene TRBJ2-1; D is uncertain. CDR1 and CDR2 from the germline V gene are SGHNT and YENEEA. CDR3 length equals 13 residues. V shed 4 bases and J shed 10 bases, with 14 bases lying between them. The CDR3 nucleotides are TGTGCCAGCAGCTCCGGCCGGGTTAAAGAGCAGTTCTTC. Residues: CASSSGRVKEQFF.

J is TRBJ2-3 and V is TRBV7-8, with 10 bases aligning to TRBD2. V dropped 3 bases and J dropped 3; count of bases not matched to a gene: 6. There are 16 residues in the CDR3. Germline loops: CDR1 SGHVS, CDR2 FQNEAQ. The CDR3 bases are TGTGCCAGCAGCTTTCGACTAGCGGGTAATACAGATACGCAGTATTTT. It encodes CASSFRLAGNTDTQYF. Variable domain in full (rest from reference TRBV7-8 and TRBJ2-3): GAGVSQSPRYKVAKRGQDVALRCDPISGHVSLFWYQQALGQGPEFLTYFQNEAQLDKSGLPSDRFFAERPEGSVSTLKIQRTQQEDSAVYLCASSFRLAGNTDTQYFGPGTRLTVL.

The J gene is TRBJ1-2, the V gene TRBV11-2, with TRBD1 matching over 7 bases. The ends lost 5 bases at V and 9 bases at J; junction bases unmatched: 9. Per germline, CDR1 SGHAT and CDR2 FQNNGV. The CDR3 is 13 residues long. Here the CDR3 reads CASSHRQGWRYTF. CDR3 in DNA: TGTGCCAGCAGCCATCGACAGGGTTGGCGCTACACCTTC. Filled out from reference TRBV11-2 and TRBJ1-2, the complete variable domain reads EAGVAQSPRYKIIEKRQSVAFWCNPISGHATLYWYQQILGQGPKLLIQFQNNGVVDDSQLPKDRFSAERLKGVDSTLKIQPAKLEDSAVYLCASSHRQGWRYTFGSGTRLTVV.

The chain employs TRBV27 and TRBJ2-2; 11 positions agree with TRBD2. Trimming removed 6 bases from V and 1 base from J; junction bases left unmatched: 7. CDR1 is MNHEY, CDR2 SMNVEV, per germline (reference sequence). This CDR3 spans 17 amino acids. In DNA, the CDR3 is TGTGCCAGCAGGAGTTTCGGGACTAGCGGGAACACCGGGGAGCTGTTTTTT. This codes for CASRSFGTSGNTGELFF.

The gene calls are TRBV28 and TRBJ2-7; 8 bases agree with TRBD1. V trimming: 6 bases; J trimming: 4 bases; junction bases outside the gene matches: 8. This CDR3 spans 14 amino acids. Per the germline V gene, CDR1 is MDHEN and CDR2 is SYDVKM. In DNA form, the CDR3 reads TGTGCCAGCAGCGACTACAGGGGGAATTACGAGCAGTACTTC. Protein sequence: CASSDYRGNYEQYF.

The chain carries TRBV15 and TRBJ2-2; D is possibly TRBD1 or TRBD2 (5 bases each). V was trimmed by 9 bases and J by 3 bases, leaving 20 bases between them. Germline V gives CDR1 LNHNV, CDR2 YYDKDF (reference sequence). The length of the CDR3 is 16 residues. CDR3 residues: CATRASVDTHTGELFF. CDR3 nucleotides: TGTGCCACGCGGGCCTCTGTGGACACCCACACCGGGGAGCTGTTTTTT.

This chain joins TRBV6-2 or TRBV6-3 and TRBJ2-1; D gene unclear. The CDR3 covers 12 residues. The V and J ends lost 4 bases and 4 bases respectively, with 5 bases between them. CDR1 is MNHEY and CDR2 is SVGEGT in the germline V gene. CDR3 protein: CASSSYYNEQFF. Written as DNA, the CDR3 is TGTGCCAGCAGTTCCTATTACAATGAGCAGTTCTTC.

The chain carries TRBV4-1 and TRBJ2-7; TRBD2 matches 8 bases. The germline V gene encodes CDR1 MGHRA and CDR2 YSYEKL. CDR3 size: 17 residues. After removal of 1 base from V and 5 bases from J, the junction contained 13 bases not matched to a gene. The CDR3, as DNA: TGCGCCAGCAGCCAAGTCATAACGGAGGGACTAGTCCACGAGCAGTACTTC. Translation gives CASSQVITEGLVHEQYF.

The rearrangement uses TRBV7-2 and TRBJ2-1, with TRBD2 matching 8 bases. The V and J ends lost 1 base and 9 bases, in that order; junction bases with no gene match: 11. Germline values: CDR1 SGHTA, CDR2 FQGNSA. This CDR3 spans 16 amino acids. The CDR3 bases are TGTGCCAGCAGCTTAGTTGGCGGGAGGACCCCCGGTGAGCAGTTCTTC. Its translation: CASSLVGGRTPGEQFF.

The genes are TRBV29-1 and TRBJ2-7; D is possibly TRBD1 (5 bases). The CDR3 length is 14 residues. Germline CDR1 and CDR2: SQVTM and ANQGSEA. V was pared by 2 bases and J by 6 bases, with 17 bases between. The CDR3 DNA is TGCAGCGTTGAAACAGGCGGACCCTCCCCCGAGCAGTACTTC. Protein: CSVETGGPSPEQYF.